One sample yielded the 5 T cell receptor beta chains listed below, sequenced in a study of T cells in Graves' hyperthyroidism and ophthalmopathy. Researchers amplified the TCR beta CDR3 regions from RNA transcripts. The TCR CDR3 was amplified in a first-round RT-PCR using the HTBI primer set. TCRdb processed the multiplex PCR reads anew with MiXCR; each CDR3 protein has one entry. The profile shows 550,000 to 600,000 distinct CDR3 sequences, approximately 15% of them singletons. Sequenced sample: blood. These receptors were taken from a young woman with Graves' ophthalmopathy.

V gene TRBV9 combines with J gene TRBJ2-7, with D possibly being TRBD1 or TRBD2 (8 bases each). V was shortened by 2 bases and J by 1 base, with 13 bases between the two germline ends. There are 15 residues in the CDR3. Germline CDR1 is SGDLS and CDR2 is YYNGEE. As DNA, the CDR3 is TGTGCCAGCAGCGTTAGCGGGACAGGTTCCTACGAGCAGTACTTC. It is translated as CASSVSGTGSYEQYF.

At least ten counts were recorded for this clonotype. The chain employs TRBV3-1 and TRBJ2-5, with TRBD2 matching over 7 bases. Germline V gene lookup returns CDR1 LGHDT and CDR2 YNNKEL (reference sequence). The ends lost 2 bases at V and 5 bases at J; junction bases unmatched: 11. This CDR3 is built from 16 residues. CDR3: CASSQLTTGGAETQYF. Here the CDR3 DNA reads TGTGCCAGCAGCCAATTAACGACGGGAGGAGCGGAGACCCAGTACTTC.

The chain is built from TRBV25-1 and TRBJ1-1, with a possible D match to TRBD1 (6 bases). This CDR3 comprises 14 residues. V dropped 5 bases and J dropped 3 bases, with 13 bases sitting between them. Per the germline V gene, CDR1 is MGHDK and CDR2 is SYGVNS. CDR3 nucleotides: TGTGCCAGCAGTCACATGACAGGATACACTGAAGCTTTCTTT. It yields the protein CASSHMTGYTEAFF.

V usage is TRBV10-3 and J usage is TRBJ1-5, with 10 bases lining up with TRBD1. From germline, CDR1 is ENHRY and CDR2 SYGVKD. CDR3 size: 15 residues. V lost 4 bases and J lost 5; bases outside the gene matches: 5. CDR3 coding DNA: TGTGCCATCAGTGTCAGGGACAGGGGTGATCAGCCCCAGCATTTT. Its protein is CAISVRDRGDQPQHF.

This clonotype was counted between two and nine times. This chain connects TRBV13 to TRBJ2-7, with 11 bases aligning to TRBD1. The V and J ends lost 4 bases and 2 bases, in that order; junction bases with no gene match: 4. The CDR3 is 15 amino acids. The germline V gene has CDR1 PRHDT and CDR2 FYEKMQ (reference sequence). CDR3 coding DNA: TGTGCCAGCAGCTCACGGGGACAGGGGGCCTACGAGCAGTACTTC. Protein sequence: CASSSRGQGAYEQYF.